This entry describes one T cell receptor (beta chain). Its antigen remains unidentified. Generated by immunoSEQ multiplex PCR, the TCRdb table keeps only in-frame clones and is missing some. The repertoire holds some 38,000 clones, about nine tenths seen once, with more than 5.5% in the top ten. This entry belongs to a study of T cells in localized non-small cell lung cancer. General study points: Because only a single region of the tumor was sequenced, heterogeneity remains possible. Uninvolved adjacent lung had more T cell clonality than any other tissue, topping tumor. Longer overall survival was associated with a higher density of T cells in the blood. Across samples, adjacent lung featured a median roughly 60 of the top 100 tumor clones.

V lost 6 bases, J lost 3 bases, and 5 bases stayed unmatched. Germline CDR1 and CDR2: MNHNY and SVGAGI (reference sequence). The CDR3 has 13 residues. The genes are TRBV6-6 and TRBJ2-7; 7 bases fit TRBD1. Sequencing was performed on peripheral blood mononuclear cells, taken before any cancer treatment. The source of this sequence is a male donor older than 55 with stage II lung adenocarcinoma. Here the CDR3 reads CASRSDRSYEQYF. The DNA for the CDR3 is TGTGCCAGCAGATCGGACAGGAGCTACGAGCAGTACTTC.